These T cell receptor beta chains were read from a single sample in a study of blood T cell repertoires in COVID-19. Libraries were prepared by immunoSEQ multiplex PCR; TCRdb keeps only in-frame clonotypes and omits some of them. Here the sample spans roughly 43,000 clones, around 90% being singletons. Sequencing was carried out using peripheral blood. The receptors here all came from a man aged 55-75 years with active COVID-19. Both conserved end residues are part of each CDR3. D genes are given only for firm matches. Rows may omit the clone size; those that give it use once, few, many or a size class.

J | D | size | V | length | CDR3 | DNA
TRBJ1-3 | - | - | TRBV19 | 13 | CASTSGNGNTIYF | TGTGCCAGTACGTCCGGGAATGGAAACACCATATATTTT
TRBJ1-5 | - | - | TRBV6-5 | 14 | CASNHQGRNQPQHF | TGTGCCAGCAACCACCAGGGGAGAAATCAGCCCCAGCATTTT
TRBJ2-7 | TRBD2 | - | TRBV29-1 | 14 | CSGKVAGAGYEQYF | TGCAGCGGTAAGGTCGCGGGAGCGGGATACGAGCAGTACTTC
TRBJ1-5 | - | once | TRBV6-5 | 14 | CASTRGRSHQPQHF | TGTGCCAGTACAAGAGGGCGGTCTCATCAGCCCCAGCATTTT
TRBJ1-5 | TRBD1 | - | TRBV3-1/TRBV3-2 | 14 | CASTLGTGDLPQHF | TGTGCCAGCACCCTCGGGACAGGGGATTTGCCCCAGCATTTT
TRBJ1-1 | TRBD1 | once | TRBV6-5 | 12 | CASSYGDRVPFF | TGTGCCAGCAGTTACGGAGACAGGGTGCCTTTCTTT
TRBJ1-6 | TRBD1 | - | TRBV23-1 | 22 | CASRLEFGTGGVGGGGDSPLHF | TGCGCCAGCAGGTTAGAATTCGGGACAGGTGGGGTCGGGGGCGGGGGTGATTCACCCCTCCACTTT
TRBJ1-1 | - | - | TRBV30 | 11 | CAWSGGPEAFF | TGTGCCTGGAGTGGAGGCCCTGAAGCTTTCTTT
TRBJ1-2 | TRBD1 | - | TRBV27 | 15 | CASSARQGAVGGYTF | TGTGCCAGCAGTGCCCGACAGGGGGCGGTAGGTGGCTACACCTTC
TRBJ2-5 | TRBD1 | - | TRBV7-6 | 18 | CASSLARDRGGSQETQYF | TGTGCCAGCAGCTTAGCAAGGGACAGGGGCGGCTCCCAAGAGACCCAGTACTTC
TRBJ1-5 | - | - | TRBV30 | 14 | CAWSRGLSNQPQHF | TGTGCCTGGAGTAGAGGACTTAGCAATCAGCCCCAGCATTTT
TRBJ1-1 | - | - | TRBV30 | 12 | CAWSQGWEEAFF | TGTGCCTGGAGTCAAGGGTGGGAGGAAGCTTTCTTT
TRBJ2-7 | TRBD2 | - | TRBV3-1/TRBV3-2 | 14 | CASSRLAASYEQYF | TGTGCCAGCAGCCGGCTAGCGGCCTCCTACGAGCAGTACTTC
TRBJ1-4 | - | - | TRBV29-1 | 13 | CSVRSSLVEKLFF | TGCAGCGTCCGATCGAGCCTAGTTGAAAAACTGTTTTTT
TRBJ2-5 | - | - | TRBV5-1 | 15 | CASSLMLGAQETQYF | TGCGCCAGCAGCTTGATGTTGGGGGCCCAAGAGACCCAGTACTTC
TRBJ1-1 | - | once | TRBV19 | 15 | CASSIDPPGRTEAFF | TGTGCCAGTAGTATAGATCCCCCAGGGAGGACTGAAGCTTTCTTT
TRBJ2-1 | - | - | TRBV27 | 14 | CASSFTKSYNEQFF | TGTGCCAGCAGTTTCACAAAATCCTACAATGAGCAGTTCTTC
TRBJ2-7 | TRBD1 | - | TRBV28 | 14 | CASSPLTGTYEQYF | TGTGCCAGCAGTCCCTTGACAGGGACCTACGAGCAGTACTTC
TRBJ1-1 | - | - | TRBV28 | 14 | CASSFRRLSSEAFF | TGTGCCAGCAGTTTTCGTCGTCTGAGCTCTGAAGCTTTCTTT
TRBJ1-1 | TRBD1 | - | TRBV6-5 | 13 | CASTLGQGTEAFF | TGTGCCAGCACACTGGGACAGGGGACTGAAGCTTTCTTT
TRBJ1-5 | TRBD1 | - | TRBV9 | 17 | CASSVGRQGASDQPQHF | TGTGCCAGCAGCGTAGGGAGACAGGGGGCTAGTGATCAGCCCCAGCATTTT
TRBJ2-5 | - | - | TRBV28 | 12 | CASSSGQETQYF | TGTGCCAGCAGTTCGGGGCAAGAGACCCAGTACTTC
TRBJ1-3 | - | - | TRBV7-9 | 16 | CASSLRAAGVGNTIYF | TGTGCCAGCAGCTTACGGGCGGCAGGGGTAGGAAACACCATATATTTT
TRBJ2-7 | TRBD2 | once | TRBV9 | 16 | CASSPGTSGTSYEQYF | TGTGCCAGCAGCCCTGGGACTAGCGGGACCTCCTACGAGCAGTACTTC
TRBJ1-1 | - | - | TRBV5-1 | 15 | CASSLERARGTEAFF | TGCGCCAGCAGCTTGGAGAGGGCGCGGGGCACTGAAGCTTTCTTT
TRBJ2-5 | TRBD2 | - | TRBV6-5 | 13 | CASRRTSMETQYF | TGTGCCAGCCGCCGGACTAGCATGGAGACCCAGTACTTC
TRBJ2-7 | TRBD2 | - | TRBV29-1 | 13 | CSIGGLAGREQYF | TGCAGCATAGGGGGACTAGCGGGTAGGGAGCAGTACTTC
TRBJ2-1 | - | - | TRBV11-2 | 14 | CASSFALGGNEQFF | TGTGCCAGCAGCTTCGCCTTGGGGGGCAATGAGCAGTTCTTC
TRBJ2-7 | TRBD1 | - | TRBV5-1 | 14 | CASRPRDSSYEQYF | TGCGCCAGCAGACCCCGGGACAGCTCCTACGAGCAGTACTTC
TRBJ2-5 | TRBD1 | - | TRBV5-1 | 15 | CASSLYRGLTETQYF | TGCGCCAGCAGCTTATACAGGGGGCTTACAGAGACCCAGTACTTC
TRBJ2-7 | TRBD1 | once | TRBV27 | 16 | CASSIIEPTGGYEQYF | TGTGCCAGCAGTATCATTGAGCCGACAGGGGGCTACGAGCAGTACTTC
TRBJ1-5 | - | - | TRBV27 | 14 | CASSLQGANQPQHF | TGTGCCAGCAGTTTACAAGGAGCCAATCAGCCCCAGCATTTT
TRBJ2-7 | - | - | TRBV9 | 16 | CASRAGGRDGRYEQYF | TGTGCCAGCAGAGCCGGTGGGCGGGATGGCCGCTACGAGCAGTACTTC
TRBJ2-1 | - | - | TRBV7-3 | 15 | CASSASTRGYNEQFF | TGTGCCAGCAGCGCCTCGACTAGAGGCTACAATGAGCAGTTCTTC
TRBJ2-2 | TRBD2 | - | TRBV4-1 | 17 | CASSHPTSGVNTGELFF | TGCGCCAGCAGCCATCCTACTAGCGGGGTTAACACCGGGGAGCTGTTTTTT
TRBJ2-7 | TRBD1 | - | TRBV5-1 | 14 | CASSSGTANMEQYF | TGCGCCAGCAGCTCCGGGACAGCGAATATGGAGCAGTACTTC
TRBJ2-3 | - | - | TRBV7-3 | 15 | CASSARGSGTDTQYF | TGTGCCAGCAGCGCCCGAGGTAGCGGCACAGATACGCAGTATTTT
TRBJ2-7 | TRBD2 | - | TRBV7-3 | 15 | CASSPSGRSSYEQYF | TGTGCCAGCAGCCCTAGCGGGAGAAGCTCCTACGAGCAGTACTTC
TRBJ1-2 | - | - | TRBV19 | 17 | CASSIMAQGPQMGGYTF | TGTGCCAGTAGTATAATGGCGCAGGGCCCTCAGATGGGTGGCTACACCTTC
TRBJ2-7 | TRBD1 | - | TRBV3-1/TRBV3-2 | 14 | CASSQVDRDYEQYF | TGTGCCAGCAGCCAAGTTGACAGGGACTACGAGCAGTACTTC
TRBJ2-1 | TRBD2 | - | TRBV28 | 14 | CASSLSGRGNEQFF | TGTGCCAGCAGTTTGAGCGGGAGAGGCAATGAGCAGTTCTTC
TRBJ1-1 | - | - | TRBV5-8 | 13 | CASGGGNQAEAFF | TGTGCCAGCGGCGGGGGCAATCAAGCTGAAGCTTTCTTT
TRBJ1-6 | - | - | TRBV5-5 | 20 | CASSLFREENLSSYNSPLHF | TGTGCCAGCAGCTTGTTTAGGGAGGAGAATCTTAGCTCCTATAATTCACCCCTCCACTTT
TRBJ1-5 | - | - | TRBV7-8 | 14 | CASSLGEVRQPQHF | TGTGCCAGCAGCTTAGGGGAGGTTCGGCAGCCCCAGCATTTT
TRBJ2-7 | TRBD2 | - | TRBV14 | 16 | CASSQGALADSYEQYF | TGTGCCAGCAGCCAAGGTGCGCTAGCGGACTCCTACGAGCAGTACTTC
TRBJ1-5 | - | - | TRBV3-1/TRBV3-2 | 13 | CASSQDVGQPQHF | TGTGCCAGCAGCCAAGACGTCGGTCAGCCCCAGCATTTT
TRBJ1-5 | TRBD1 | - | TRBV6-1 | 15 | CASSEYGQGGQPQHF | TGTGCCAGCAGTGAATATGGGCAGGGGGGCCAGCCCCAGCATTTT
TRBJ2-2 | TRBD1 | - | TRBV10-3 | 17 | CAISESSGTGGVGELFF | TGTGCCATCAGTGAGTCCTCCGGGACAGGGGGCGTCGGGGAGCTGTTTTTT
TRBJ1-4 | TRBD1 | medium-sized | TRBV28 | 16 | CASSTGTGGRGEKLFF | TGTGCCAGCAGTACCGGGACAGGGGGCCGAGGTGAAAAACTGTTTTTT
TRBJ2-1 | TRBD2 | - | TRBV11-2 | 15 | CASSPGTSGSSEQFF | TGTGCCAGCAGCCCAGGGACTAGCGGGAGCAGTGAGCAGTTCTTC
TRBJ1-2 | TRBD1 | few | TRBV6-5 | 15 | CASNSQGTGGYGYTF | TGTGCCAGCAACTCACAGGGGACAGGGGGCTATGGCTACACCTTC
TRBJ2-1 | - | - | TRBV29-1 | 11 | CSVGNGNEQFF | TGCAGCGTTGGTAACGGGAATGAGCAGTTCTTC
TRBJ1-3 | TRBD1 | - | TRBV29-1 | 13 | CSGQGLSGNTIYF | TGCAGTGGACAGGGCCTCTCTGGAAACACCATATATTTT
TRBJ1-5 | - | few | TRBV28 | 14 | CASIKGGANQPQHF | TGTGCCAGCATCAAGGGGGGGGCCAATCAGCCCCAGCATTTT
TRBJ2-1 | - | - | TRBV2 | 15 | CASSEGAPTYNEQFF | TGTGCCAGCAGTGAAGGGGCGCCTACCTACAATGAGCAGTTCTTC
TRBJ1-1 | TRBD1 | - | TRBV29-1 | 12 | CSVERRGTEAFF | TGCAGCGTTGAGCGCAGGGGGACTGAAGCTTTCTTT
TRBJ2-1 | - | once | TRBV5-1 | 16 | CASSLAPGNSYNEQFF | TGCGCCAGCAGCTTGGCCCCGGGAAACTCCTACAATGAGCAGTTCTTC